Sequencing of this T cell receptor (beta chain) was carried out in a study of tumor-infiltrating lymphocytes in primary liver carcinoma. For the study at large: Donors had hepatocellular carcinoma or combined HCC and intrahepatic cholangiocarcinoma. Study-wide results and limits: Blood trailed tumors significantly in top-250-clone fraction (p = 0.039).

V lost 2 bases to trimming and J lost 7 bases, with 9 bases between them. This CDR3 contains 13 residues. CDR1 is MNHNY, CDR2 SVGAGI, per germline (reference sequence). Making TCR beta cDNA involved approximately 520 ng total RNA and a constant-region primer. Researchers made the TCR beta libraries by running three nested multiplex PCR rounds with slightly modified ARM-PCR. Forward primers for TRBV1-TRBV30 and a C-beta reverse primer served the first two PCR rounds, at about 10 cycles each. MiXCR was run by TCRdb on the multiplex PCR reads, yielding one entry per CDR3 protein. This table has 300,000 to 400,000 distinct CDR3 sequences, roughly two thirds appearing once. Note on this clonotype: Its target is not known. Since a much larger clone is just one base distant, this may be a read error.

It was unsorted whole blood that yielded blood RNA, and germline DNA was also extracted. Collected before surgery were about 3.7 milliliters of peripheral blood. The receptor's source is a man aged 40-49 years with primary liver carcinoma and hepatitis B virus infection. V and J are TRBV6-6 and TRBJ2-1; perhaps TRBD1 as D (6 bases). The specimen sequenced was peripheral blood. CDR3 in DNA: TGTGCCAGCAGTTACGCAGGACAGAATGAGCAGTTCTTC. Protein: CASSYAGQNEQFF.